The 10 T cell receptor beta chains below all came from one sample that was sequenced in a study of beta chain features in type 1 diabetes. All of the isolated RNA was reverse transcribed, so expressed TCRB transcripts were sequenced. Repertoires were generated with immunoSEQ multiplex PCR, while TCRdb's copy carries only in-frame clones and drops some. This sample has 200,000 to 250,000 clones, with less than 35% found just once. The source material was central memory CD4+ T cells from blood. These receptors were obtained from a man aged 30 to 39 in good health.

In this sample, this clone turned up a few times. Other nucleotide sequences in the sample specify the same CDR3. This chain links TRBV6-1 with TRBJ2-1, with D perhaps matching TRBD2 (5 bases). V was shortened by 1 base and J by 12 bases, with 10 bases between the two germline ends. Germline V lookup: CDR1 MNHNS, CDR2 SASEGT. This CDR3 contains 12 residues. The CDR3 region has the DNA TGTGCCAGCAGTGAAGACCTAGCATGGCAGTTCTTC. Residues: CASSEDLAWQFF.

The CDR3 loop reads CASSYGTSGYEQFF. DNA of the CDR3: TGTGCCAGCAGTTACGGGACTAGCGGGTATGAGCAGTTCTTC. This sequence joins TRBV6-5 and TRBJ2-1; 12 nucleotides align to TRBD2. The trim removed 2 bases at V and 8 bases at J, leaving 1 base unmatched. Per germline, CDR1 MNHEY and CDR2 SVGAGI. CDR3 length: 14 residues.

This chain connects TRBV2 to TRBJ2-3; tentatively, D is TRBD2 (6 bases). This CDR3 is built from 13 residues. Trimming took 3 bases from V and 4 from J, leaving 8 bases between them. Germline assignment: CDR1 SNHLY and CDR2 FYNNEI. As DNA, the CDR3 is TGTGCCAGCAGTGAGGGGGGTTCAGATACGCAGTATTTT. Its translation is CASSEGGSDTQYF.

This chain connects TRBV5-6 to TRBJ2-7; D call uncertain. The CDR3 spans 11 residues. V lost 4 bases to trimming and J lost 7 bases, with 9 bases between them. Germline V gene data show CDR1 as SGHDT and CDR2 as YYEEEE. This chain's CDR3 is CASSRQGEQYF. CDR3 coding DNA: TGTGCCAGCAGCCGGCAAGGGGAGCAGTACTTC.

The chain carries TRBV5-4 and TRBJ1-4, with D unclear. This CDR3 region has 13 residues. Germline CDR1 is SGHNT and CDR2 is YYREEE (reference sequence). The V end lost 5 bases, the J end lost 2 bases, and 7 bases lay between the germline ends. The CDR3 protein is CASRDGTNEKLFF. DNA of the CDR3: TGTGCCAGCAGAGACGGCACTAATGAAAAACTGTTTTTT.

This clone was found a few times. The V call is TRBV9, the J call TRBJ2-7; D not resolved. CDR1 is SGDLS and CDR2 is YYNGEE in the germline V gene. The CDR3 runs 13 residues. V lost 4 bases to trimming and J lost 7 bases, with 15 bases between them. In DNA form, the CDR3 reads TGTGCCAGCAGCAAAGGGTCCTGGGAAGAGCAGTACTTC. It specifies CASSKGSWEEQYF.

The rearrangement joins TRBV5-1 to TRBJ1-2; tentative D call: TRBD1 (5 bases). CDR1 is SGHRS, CDR2 YFSETQ, per germline. The V and J ends lost 0 bases and 8 bases respectively, with 20 bases between them. This CDR3 has 16 residues. The CDR3 sequence: CASSLGPRDGLRGYTF. The CDR3 region has the DNA TGCGCCAGCAGCTTGGGGCCCCGGGACGGGTTGCGAGGCTACACCTTC.

This clone turned up a few times. For the CDR3, the DNA is TGTGCCAGCAGCTTAGACTGGGCTAGCGCGGGGTTGGTTCAGTACTTC. It yields the protein CASSLDWASAGLVQYF. The V call is TRBV11-2, the J call TRBJ2-4; TRBD2 might be the D (6 bases). Per the germline V gene, CDR1 is SGHAT and CDR2 is FQNNGV. This CDR3 region has 16 residues. With 0 bases removed from V and 11 bases from J, the gap between germline ends came to 20 bases.

The chain employs TRBV30 and TRBJ2-6; possible D gene TRBD2, 6 bases. With 5 bases removed from V and 1 base from J, the gap between germline ends came to 9 bases. Germline V CDR1 and CDR2: GTSNPN, SVGIG (reference sequence). CDR3 length: 14 amino acids. The CDR3: CAWGGFSGANVLTF. The CDR3 DNA sequence: TGTGCCTGGGGAGGGTTTTCTGGGGCCAACGTCCTGACTTTC.

The chain couples TRBV10-3 to TRBJ1-5; D remains unclear. CDR3 length: 13 amino acids. Germline-derived CDR1 and CDR2 are ENHRY and SYGVKD. Between the trimmed V and J ends, which lost 5 bases and 1 base, there was a span of 6 bases. As DNA, the CDR3 is TGTGCCATCAGTACGGAGAGCAATCAGCCCCAGCATTTT. Residues: CAISTESNQPQHF.